Listed here is a single T cell receptor (beta chain). This entry belongs to a study of cytomegalovirus exposure and HLA in healthy donors. Overall study: Later analysis reported that the approximately 120 validation repertoires shared the platform of the roughly 710 first-cohort repertoires.

This CDR3 has 18 residues. From germline, CDR1 is SGHDT and CDR2 YYEEEE. Trimming removed 4 bases from V and 4 bases from J; junction bases left unmatched: 18. The repertoire was sequenced with immunoSEQ multiplex PCR; TCRdb's copy has only in-frame clones and lacks some. The sample carries about 200,000 clones, roughly 88% recorded once. The chain employs TRBV5-6 and TRBJ2-7, with 9 bases lining up with TRBD2. The specimen sequenced was PBMCs. This sequence was found in a young woman in good health and CMV-seropositive. CDR3 sequence: CASSRLTLAGAFSYEQYF. In DNA, the CDR3 is TGTGCCAGCAGCCGACTTACCTTAGCGGGAGCCTTCTCTTACGAGCAGTACTTC.